One sample yielded the 13 T cell receptor beta chains listed below, sequenced in a study of regulatory T cells in long-lasting Graves disease. The sample's time point: newly diagnosed GD, antithyroid drugs for less than 3 months. RNA from PBMCs was the source of the TCR library. With iRepertoire HTBI primers and Arm-PCR of CDR3 regions, TCR beta libraries were built. TCRdb re-called the multiplex PCR reads with MiXCR, one entry per CDR3 protein. Of about 300,000 distinct CDR3 sequences in the sample, 18% are singletons; the top ten hold less than 40%. This specimen was peripheral blood mononuclear cells (PBMCs), taken at new diagnosis, from a patient treated with antithyroid drugs. These receptors originate from a female donor with Graves disease.

The V gene is TRBV27, the J gene TRBJ1-2, with unresolved D. This CDR3 has 14 residues. CDR1 and CDR2 from the germline V gene are MNHEY and SMNVEV (reference sequence). Trimming removed 2 bases from V and 4 bases from J, with 11 bases in between. CDR3 nucleotide sequence: TGTGCCAGCAGTTTAGGGGTCGGCGTCTATGGCTACACCTTC. Translated: CASSLGVGVYGYTF.

This clonotype was picked up many times. The J gene is TRBJ1-1, the V gene TRBV19; D not resolved. This CDR3 has 13 amino acids. The V end lost 6 bases, the J end lost 1 base, and 9 bases lay between the germline ends. CDR1 LNHDA and CDR2 SQIVND come from the germline V gene (reference sequence). The CDR3: CASRGEANTEAFF. CDR3 DNA: TGTGCCAGTAGGGGAGAGGCGAACACTGAAGCTTTCTTT. The entire variable domain, with the rest obtained from reference TRBV19 and TRBJ1-1, is as follows: DGGITQSPKYLFRKEGQNVTLSCEQNLNHDAMYWYRQDPGQGLRLIYYSQIVNDFQKGDIAEGYSVSREKKESFPLTVTSAQKNPTAFYLCASRGEANTEAFFGQGTRLTVV.

This clonotype was found many times. The V gene is TRBV4-1, the J gene TRBJ2-7; D might be TRBD1 or TRBD2, each matching 6 bases. The germline CDR1 and CDR2 sequences are MGHRA and YSYEKL. V lost 4 bases to trimming and J lost 1 base, with 20 bases between them. This CDR3 spans 17 amino acids. This CDR3 is CASSREGRGDGSYEQYF. The CDR3 region has the DNA TGCGCCAGCAGCCGCGAGGGTAGGGGGGACGGATCCTACGAGCAGTACTTC.

In this sample, this clonotype turned up many times. At one end the junction does not follow the germline gene, possibly because of a read error. The chain uses TRBV18 and TRBJ2-1; 7 bases are a match to TRBD2. Germline V gene sequence: CDR1 KGHSH, CDR2 LQKENI. The CDR3 has 14 amino acids. CDR3 amino acids: CASSGGSSYNEQFF. CDR3 sequence (DNA): TGCGCCAGCAGTGGCGGGAGCTCCTACAATGAGCAGTTCTTC. Variable domain in full (rest from reference TRBV18 and TRBJ2-1): NAGVMQNPRHLVRRRGQEARLRCSPMKGHSHVYWYRQLPEEGLKFMVYLQKENIIDESGMPKERFSAEFPKEGPSILRIQQVVRGDSAAYFCASSGGSSYNEQFFGPGTRLTVL.

This clonotype was detected only a few times. The chain links TRBV12-3 or TRBV12-4 to TRBJ1-2; weak D call: TRBD1 (6 bases). The CDR3 covers 18 residues. The germline V and J ends were trimmed by 2 bases and 0 bases, with 19 bases remaining between them. CDR3 in amino acids: CASSLLATGGEANYGYTF. The CDR3 DNA reads TGTGCCAGCAGTTTACTTGCGACAGGTGGGGAGGCTAACTATGGCTACACCTTC.

At least ten counts were recorded for this clonotype. The rearrangement uses TRBV6-1 and TRBJ1-1; D might be TRBD1 (6 bases). The CDR3 sequence is 17 residues long. V lost 6 bases, J lost 9 bases, and 29 bases lay in between. Germline CDR1 reads MNHNS; CDR2 reads SASEGT. The CDR3 region is CASSRALDSQGTLKAFF. CDR3 coding DNA: TGTGCCAGCAGCCGGGCCTTGGACAGCCAGGGGACTTTGAAAGCTTTCTTT.

Details on this clonotype: A read error may be the cause here, since a much bigger clone is one base away. This chain's CDR3 is CASSRGRDRVLDEKFF. In nucleotides, the CDR3 is TGTGCCAGCAGCCGAGGGAGGGACAGGGTCTTGGATGAGAAGTTCTTC. The genes are TRBV14 and TRBJ2-4; 9 bases match TRBD1. Looked up from germline, CDR1 is SGHDN and CDR2 is FVKESK. The CDR3 runs 16 residues.

In its sample, this clonotype was seen many times. The rearrangement links TRBV13 to TRBJ1-3; unclear D gene. Germline loops: CDR1 PRHDT, CDR2 FYEKMQ (reference sequence). This CDR3 comprises 15 residues. Trimming pared 1 base from V and 0 bases from J, leaving 7 bases between. This CDR3 reads CASSLDLDSGNTIYF. The CDR3 DNA sequence: TGTGCCAGCAGCTTAGACCTAGACTCTGGAAACACCATATATTTT. The full variable domain, its missing parts supplied by reference TRBV13 and TRBJ1-3, is AAGVIQSPRHLIKEKRETATLKCYPIPRHDTVYWYQQGPGQDPQFLISFYEKMQSDKGSIPDRFSAQQFSDYHSELNMSSLELGDSALYFCASSLDLDSGNTIYFGEGSWLTVV.

Here the CDR3 reads CASSPLATRATNEKLFF. DNA of the CDR3: TGTGCCAGCAGCCCCCTGGCGACCCGAGCAACTAATGAAAAACTGTTTTTT. The chain carries TRBV7-8 and TRBJ1-4; D remains unclear. V was shortened by 5 bases and J by 0 bases, with 16 bases between the two germline ends. Germline V lookup: CDR1 SGHVS, CDR2 FQNEAQ. The CDR3 runs 17 residues.

Comments on this clonotype: It differs at one base from a far larger clone, so likely a read error. The chain joins TRBV9 to TRBJ2-7; D perhaps matches TRBD1 (6 bases). Germline-derived CDR1 and CDR2 are SGDLS and YYNGEE. The CDR3 is 15 amino acids. V lost 7 bases and J lost 6, with 23 bases in between. The CDR3 coding sequence is TGTGCCAGCTCACCAACGGGCGACAGGCCCGCCGAGCAGTACTTC. Translation: CASSPTGDRPAEQYF.

This clonotype was seen many times. V and J are TRBV28 and TRBJ2-1; D might be TRBD2 (6 bases). Germline V gene sequence: CDR1 MDHEN, CDR2 SYDVKM. The CDR3 extends over 15 amino acids. Trimming took off 4 bases at V and 10 bases at J, with 20 bases between the two ends. CDR3 sequence: CASSWREAGPPEQFF. CDR3 coding DNA: TGTGCCAGCAGTTGGCGTGAGGCGGGGCCGCCGGAGCAGTTCTTC.

This clonotype came up many times. The CDR3: CASNGGPQETQYF. The CDR3 DNA sequence: TGTGCCAGCAACGGGGGGCCCCAAGAGACCCAGTACTTC. The chain recombines TRBV12-3 or TRBV12-4 with TRBJ2-5; possibly TRBD2 for D (7 bases). The CDR3 spans 13 residues. Trimming stripped 7 bases from V and 1 base from J, with 10 bases between.

The CDR3 nucleotides read TGTGCCAGCAGTTTAGTAATAGGGCAAGGCGGCTACACCTTC. Protein sequence: CASSLVIGQGGYTF. The genes are TRBV12-3 or TRBV12-4 and TRBJ1-2; D call uncertain. CDR3 length: 14 amino acids. Trimming shortened V by 1 base and J by 8 bases, and 14 bases separated the two germline ends.